This T cell receptor (beta chain) came from a study of ipilimumab plus nivolumab after autologous stem cell transplantation. As for the study in general: Patients received a median of roughly 5 ipilimumab and roughly eight nivolumab doses.

TCRdb's table, derived via immunoSEQ multiplex PCR, lists solely in-frame clones and lacks some. The sample records roughly 16,000 clones, 65% to 80% being singletons. Germline V gene data show CDR1 as GTSNPN and CDR2 as SVGIG (reference sequence). V was pared by 1 base and J by 3 bases, with 10 bases between. The CDR3 is 14 residues long. Ipilimumab, 1 mg/kg, started 14 to 28 days after autologous transplant. A single count supports this clone. The TCR comes from a male donor with diffuse large B-cell lymphoma. This chain uses TRBV30 with TRBJ2-1; TRBD1 might be the D (5 bases). The starting material was PBMCs, obtained in a trial of ipilimumab plus nivolumab as post-transplant consolidation. The CDR3 DNA reads as TGTGCCTGGAGTGAGGACACCAACTACAATGAGCAGTTCTTC. As protein: CAWSEDTNYNEQFF.